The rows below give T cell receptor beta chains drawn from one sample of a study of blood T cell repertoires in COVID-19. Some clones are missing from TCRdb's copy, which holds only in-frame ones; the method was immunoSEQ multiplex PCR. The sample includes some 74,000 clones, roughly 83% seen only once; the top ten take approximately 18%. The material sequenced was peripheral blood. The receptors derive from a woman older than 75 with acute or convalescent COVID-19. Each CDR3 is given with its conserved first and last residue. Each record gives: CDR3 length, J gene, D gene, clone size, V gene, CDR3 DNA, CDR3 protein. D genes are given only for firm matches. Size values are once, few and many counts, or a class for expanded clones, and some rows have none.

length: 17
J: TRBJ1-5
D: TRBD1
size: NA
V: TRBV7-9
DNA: TGTGCCAGCAGCTCGAGACACGGGACAGGATCTAATCAGCCCCAGCATTTT
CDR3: CASSSRHGTGSNQPQHF

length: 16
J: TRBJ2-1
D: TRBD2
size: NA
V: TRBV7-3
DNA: TGTGCCAGCAGCTTGACTAGCGGGTTAACCTACAATGAGCAGTTCTTC
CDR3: CASSLTSGLTYNEQFF

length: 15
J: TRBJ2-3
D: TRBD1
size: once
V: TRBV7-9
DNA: TGTGCCAGCAGCCGCGACAGGGGAGACACAGATACGCAGTATTTT
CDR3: CASSRDRGDTDTQYF

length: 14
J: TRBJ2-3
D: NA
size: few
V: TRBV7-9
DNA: TGTGCCAGCAGCTTTGCCGGGGGCACAGATACGCAGTATTTT
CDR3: CASSFAGGTDTQYF

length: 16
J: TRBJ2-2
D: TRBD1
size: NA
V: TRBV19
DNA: TGTGCCAGTAGTAAATTCGGGACAGAAAACACCGGGGAGCTGTTTTTT
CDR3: CASSKFGTENTGELFF

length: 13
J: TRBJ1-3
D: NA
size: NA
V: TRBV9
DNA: TGTGCCAGCAGCGTAGTAACTGGAAACACCATATATTTT
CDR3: CASSVVTGNTIYF

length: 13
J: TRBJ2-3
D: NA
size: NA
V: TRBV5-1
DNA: TGCGCCAGCAGCTTGCAGGGAACAGATACGCAGTATTTT
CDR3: CASSLQGTDTQYF

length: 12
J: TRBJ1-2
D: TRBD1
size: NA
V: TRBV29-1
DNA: TGCAGCGTTGGCGGAGGGGGCGATGGCTACACCTTC
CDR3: CSVGGGGDGYTF

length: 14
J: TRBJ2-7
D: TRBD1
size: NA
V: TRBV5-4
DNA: TGTGCCAGCAGCTTACAGGGGCAGGTGGGAGAGCAGTACTTC
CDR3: CASSLQGQVGEQYF

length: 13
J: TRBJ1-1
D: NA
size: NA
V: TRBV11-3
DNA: TGTGCCAGCAGCTTTAGTAGGAACACTGAAGCTTTCTTT
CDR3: CASSFSRNTEAFF

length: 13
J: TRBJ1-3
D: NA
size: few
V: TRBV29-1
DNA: TGCAGCGTTGCCAGGGCGCAAGGAAACACCATATATTTT
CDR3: CSVARAQGNTIYF

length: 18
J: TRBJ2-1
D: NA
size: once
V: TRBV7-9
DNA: TGTGCCAGCAGCTTAGTGTCTCGGGCAGGGGCTTCCTACAATGAGCAGTTCTTC
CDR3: CASSLVSRAGASYNEQFF

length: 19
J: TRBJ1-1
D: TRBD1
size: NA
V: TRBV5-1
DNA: TGCGCCAGCAGCTTGGAGGGGTCGGGACAGTGGGTCGGGAACACTGAAGCTTTCTTT
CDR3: CASSLEGSGQWVGNTEAFF

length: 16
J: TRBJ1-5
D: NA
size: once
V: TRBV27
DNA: TGTGCCAGCAGTTCGGGGGGCAATCCTAGCAATCAGCCCCAGCATTTT
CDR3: CASSSGGNPSNQPQHF

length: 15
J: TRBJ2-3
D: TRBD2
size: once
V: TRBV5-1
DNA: TGCGCCAGCAGAGCTAGCGGGCTGGAGAGGGATACGCAGTATTTT
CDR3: CASRASGLERDTQYF

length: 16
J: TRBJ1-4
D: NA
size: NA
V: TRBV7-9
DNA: TGTGCCAGCAGCTTAGCGTCAGGGACAACTAATGAAAAACTGTTTTTT
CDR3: CASSLASGTTNEKLFF

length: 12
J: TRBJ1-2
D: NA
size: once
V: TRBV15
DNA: TGTGCCACCAGCAGAGAAACAGGTTTCTACACCTTC
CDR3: CATSRETGFYTF

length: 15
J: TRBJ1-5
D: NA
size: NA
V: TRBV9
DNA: TGTGCCAGCAGCGTAGGACCGGAGGGAGGCCAGCCCCAGCATTTT
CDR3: CASSVGPEGGQPQHF

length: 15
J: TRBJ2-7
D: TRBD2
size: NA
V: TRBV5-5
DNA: TGTGCCAGCAGCTTGGCCGGGACTAGCGGGTACGAGCAGTACTTC
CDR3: CASSLAGTSGYEQYF

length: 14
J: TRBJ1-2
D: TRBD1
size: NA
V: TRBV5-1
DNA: TGCGCCAGCAGCTTGGGGGGACAGGGCGATGGCTACACCTTC
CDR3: CASSLGGQGDGYTF

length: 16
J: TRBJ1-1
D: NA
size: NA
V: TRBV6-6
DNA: TGTGCCAGCAGCAACTCGCATATCCAGGGCGGTACTGAAGCTTTCTTT
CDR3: CASSNSHIQGGTEAFF

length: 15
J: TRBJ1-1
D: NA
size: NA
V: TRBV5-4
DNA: TGTGCCAGCAGCTTGTTTGATGACATGAACACTGAAGCTTTCTTT
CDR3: CASSLFDDMNTEAFF

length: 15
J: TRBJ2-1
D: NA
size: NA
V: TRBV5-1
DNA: TGCGCCAGCAGCTTTAGTAGTAGCTCCTACAATGAGCAGTTCTTC
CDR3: CASSFSSSSYNEQFF

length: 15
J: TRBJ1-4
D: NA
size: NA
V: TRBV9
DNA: TGTGCCAGCAGCGCCGACCGCGGGGGGAATGAAAAACTGTTTTTT
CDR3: CASSADRGGNEKLFF

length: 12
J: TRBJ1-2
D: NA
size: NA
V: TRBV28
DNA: TGTGCCAGCAGTGCCCCAGGAGGTGGCTACACCTTC
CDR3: CASSAPGGGYTF

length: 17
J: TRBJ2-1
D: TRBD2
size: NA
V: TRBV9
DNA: TGTGCCAGCAGCGTAGCTCCTAGCGGGGGGGGCATCAATGAGCAGTTCTTC
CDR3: CASSVAPSGGGINEQFF

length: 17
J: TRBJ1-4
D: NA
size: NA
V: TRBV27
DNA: TGTGCCAGCAAGGGTCCCGAGACAGGCCTAGTTGGGGAAAAACTGTTTTTT
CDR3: CASKGPETGLVGEKLFF

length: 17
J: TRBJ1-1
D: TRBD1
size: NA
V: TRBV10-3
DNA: TGTGCCATCAGTGAGTCCCACCAACGGACAGGGGGCGTTGAAGCTTTCTTT
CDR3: CAISESHQRTGGVEAFF

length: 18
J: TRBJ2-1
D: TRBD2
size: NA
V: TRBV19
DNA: TGTGCCAGTACCAAACTGACTAGCGGAACCACTAATCCCAATGAGCAGTTCTTC
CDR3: CASTKLTSGTTNPNEQFF

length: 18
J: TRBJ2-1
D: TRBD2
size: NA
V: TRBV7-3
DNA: TGTGCCAGCAGCCCCAGCCCCCTCCGCGGGAGGGCACCCGGGGAGCAGTTCTTC
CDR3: CASSPSPLRGRAPGEQFF

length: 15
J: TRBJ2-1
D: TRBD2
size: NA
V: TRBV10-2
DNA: TGCGCCAGCAGGGAACTAGCGGGAGGTAAAAATGAGCAGTTCTTC
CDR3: CASRELAGGKNEQFF

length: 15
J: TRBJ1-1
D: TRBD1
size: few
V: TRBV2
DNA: TGTGCCAGCATTGGACAGGGTGGAGCGAACACTGAAGCTTTCTTT
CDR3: CASIGQGGANTEAFF

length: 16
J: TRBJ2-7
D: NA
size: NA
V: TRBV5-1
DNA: TGCGCCAGCAGCTTGGCCGGTAAAACGGGGGACTACGAGCAGTACTTC
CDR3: CASSLAGKTGDYEQYF

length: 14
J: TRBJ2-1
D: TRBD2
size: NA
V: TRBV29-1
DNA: TGCAGCGTTGCCGGGACTAGCGGGAGCGGTGAGCAGTTCTTC
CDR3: CSVAGTSGSGEQFF

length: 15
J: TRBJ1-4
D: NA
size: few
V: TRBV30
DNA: TGTGCCTGGAGTGTAGGTGCGGGGGGCAATGAAAAACTGTTTTTT
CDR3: CAWSVGAGGNEKLFF

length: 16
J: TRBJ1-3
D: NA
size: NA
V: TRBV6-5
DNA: TGTGCCAGCAGTTACGGAACAGGGACGACTGGAAACACCATATATTTT
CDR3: CASSYGTGTTGNTIYF

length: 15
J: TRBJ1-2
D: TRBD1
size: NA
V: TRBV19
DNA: TGTGCCAGTAGTGGACAGGGGGGCCCTAACTATGGCTACACCTTC
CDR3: CASSGQGGPNYGYTF

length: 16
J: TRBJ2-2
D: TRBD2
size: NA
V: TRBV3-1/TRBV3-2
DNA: TGTGCCAGCAGCCCCTGGACTAGCGGGAGCGCCGGGGAGCTGTTTTTT
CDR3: CASSPWTSGSAGELFF

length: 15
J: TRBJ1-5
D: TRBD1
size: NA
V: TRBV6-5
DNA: TGTGCCAGCAGCATTACAGGGGATAGCAATCAGCCCCAGCATTTT
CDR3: CASSITGDSNQPQHF

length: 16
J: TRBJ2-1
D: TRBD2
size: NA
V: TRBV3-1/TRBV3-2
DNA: TGTGCCAGCCGCTCGCGGGGGACTAGCGGGAGAAATGAGCAGTTCTTC
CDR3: CASRSRGTSGRNEQFF

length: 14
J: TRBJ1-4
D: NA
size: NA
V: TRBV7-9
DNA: TGTGCCAGCAGCCTGAGGGTGGATGGTGAAAAACTGTTTTTT
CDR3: CASSLRVDGEKLFF

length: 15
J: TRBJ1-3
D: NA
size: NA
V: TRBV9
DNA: TGTGCCAGTAACAATGAACAGGGACCTGGAAACACCATATATTTT
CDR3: CASNNEQGPGNTIYF

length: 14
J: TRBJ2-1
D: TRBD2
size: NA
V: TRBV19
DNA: TGTGCCAGTAAATCAGCGGGAGCCATGAATGAGCAGTTCTTC
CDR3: CASKSAGAMNEQFF

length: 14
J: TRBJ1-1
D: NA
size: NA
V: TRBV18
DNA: TGTGCCAGCTCTCCCGGGGGGGCGAACACTGAAGCTTTCTTT
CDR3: CASSPGGANTEAFF

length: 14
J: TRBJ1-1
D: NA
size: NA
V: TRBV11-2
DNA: TGTGCCAGCAGCTTAACGGACAGAAACACTGAAGCTTTCTTT
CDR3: CASSLTDRNTEAFF

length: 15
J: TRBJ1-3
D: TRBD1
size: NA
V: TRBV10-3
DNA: TGTGCCACAAGCCGACAGGGTCGCTCTGGAAACACCATATATTTT
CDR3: CATSRQGRSGNTIYF

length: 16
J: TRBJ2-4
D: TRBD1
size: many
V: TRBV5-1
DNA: TGCGCCAGCAGCTTGGAGGGACAGGGGACCAAAAACATTCAGTACTTC
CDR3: CASSLEGQGTKNIQYF

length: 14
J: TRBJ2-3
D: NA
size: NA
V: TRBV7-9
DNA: TGTGCCAGCAGCGGCTCGATAAGCACAGATACGCAGTATTTT
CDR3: CASSGSISTDTQYF

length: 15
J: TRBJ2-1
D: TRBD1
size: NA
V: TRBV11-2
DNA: TGTGCCAGCAGCCGCGGACAGGGGACCTACAATGAGCAGTTCTTC
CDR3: CASSRGQGTYNEQFF

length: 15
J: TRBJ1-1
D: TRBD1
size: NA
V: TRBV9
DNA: TGTGCCAGCAGCGAGACAGGGGCCTATATGGGTGAAGCTTTCTTT
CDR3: CASSETGAYMGEAFF

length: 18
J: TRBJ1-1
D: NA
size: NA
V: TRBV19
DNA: TGTGCCAGTACCCATATCCTAAGTTTTGGACAACCGAACACTGAAGCTTTCTTT
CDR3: CASTHILSFGQPNTEAFF

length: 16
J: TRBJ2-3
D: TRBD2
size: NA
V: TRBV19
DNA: TGTGCCAGTAGTATACAACTAGCGGGGAACACAGATACGCAGTATTTT
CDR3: CASSIQLAGNTDTQYF

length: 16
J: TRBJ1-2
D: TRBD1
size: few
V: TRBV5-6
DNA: TGTGCCAGCAGCTGGTTTGGACAGGGGGTAGACTATGGCTACACCTTC
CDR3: CASSWFGQGVDYGYTF